This passage covers 18 T cell receptor beta chains from one sample sequenced in a study of radiotherapy plus CTLA-4 blockade in lung cancer. Clones were sequenced by immunoSEQ multiplex PCR, and TCRdb holds only the in-frame ones, with some missing. Of more than 95,000 clones in the sample, about four fifths are singletons; the top ten hold around 2.8%. Source: peripheral blood, taken from a patient treated with radiotherapy plus ipilimumab. The receptors were gathered from a human donor with non-small cell lung cancer who had a partial response to radiotherapy plus ipilimumab. Some clones in this sample may be carry-over from other donors' samples.

This clone was seen a few times. The rearrangement uses TRBV6-5 and TRBJ2-7; TRBD1 agrees at 9 bases. This CDR3 is built from 15 residues. Trimming cost V 6 bases and J 6 bases; bases outside gene matches: 12. Germline V gives CDR1 MNHEY, CDR2 SVGAGI. The DNA for the CDR3 is TGTGCCAGCAGAGCGACGGGACAGGGTAACAGCGAGCAGTACTTC. Translated: CASRATGQGNSEQYF.

DNA for the CDR3: TGCAGCGGCAGGGTTTTTGAAAAACTGTTTTTT. Protein sequence: CSGRVFEKLFF. The rearrangement uses TRBV29-1 and TRBJ1-4, with D maybe TRBD1 (5 bases). Germline-derived CDR1 and CDR2 are SQVTM and ANQGSEA. Trimming cost V 7 bases and J 7 bases, with 10 bases left between them. The CDR3 is 11 amino acids.

The genes are TRBV5-4 and TRBJ2-5; 7 nucleotides line up with TRBD2. The end of the DNA aligns better with TRBJ2-7, so the J call may be wrong. CDR1 and CDR2 (germline): SGHNT, YYREEE (reference sequence). The CDR3 loop spans 16 amino acids. This CDR3 reads CASSLDPGGGSYEQYF. The CDR3 region has the DNA TGTGCCAGCAGCTTGGATCCGGGGGGAGGCTCCTACGAGCAGTACTTC.

The gene calls are TRBV7-2 and TRBJ2-7; 11 nucleotides align to TRBD2. This CDR3 is built from 17 residues. Germline values: CDR1 SGHTA, CDR2 FQGNSA. J was trimmed by 7 bases and V by 1 base; bases with no gene match: 12. The CDR3 protein is CASSLGSLAGGLLEQYF. The DNA of the CDR3 is TGTGCCAGCAGCTTAGGGTCCCTAGCGGGGGGCCTATTGGAGCAGTACTTC.

The chain links TRBV7-3 to TRBJ2-3; weak D call: TRBD1 (6 bases). CDR1 is SGHTA and CDR2 is FQGTGA in the germline V gene. The ends were cut back, 4 bases at V and 2 bases at J, with 10 bases in the middle. The CDR3 loop spans 14 amino acids. CDR3 region: CASSSGQITDTQYF. As DNA, the CDR3 is TGTGCCAGCAGCTCCGGACAGATCACAGATACGCAGTATTTT.

The V and J genes are TRBV11-3 and TRBJ2-7, with D hard to call. V was shortened by 5 bases and J by 3 bases, with 2 bases between the two germline ends. This CDR3 comprises 10 residues. Looked up from germline, CDR1 is SGHNT and CDR2 is YENEEA. The CDR3 is CASSHYEQYF. CDR3 coding DNA: TGTGCCAGCAGCCACTACGAGCAGTACTTC.

The chain uses TRBV7-2 and TRBJ2-7, with D tentatively TRBD2 (6 bases). V dropped 2 bases and J dropped 3 bases, with 11 bases sitting between them. Germline values: CDR1 SGHTA, CDR2 FQGNSA. This CDR3 has 14 amino acids. CDR3 amino acids: CASSLWDSDYEQYF. DNA for the CDR3: TGTGCCAGCAGCTTATGGGACTCCGACTACGAGCAGTACTTC.

The chain joins TRBV11-1 to TRBJ2-2, with 7 nucleotides matching TRBD1. The V and J ends lost 6 bases and 5 bases, in that order; junction bases with no gene match: 9. The CDR3 runs to 15 residues. The germline gives CDR1 SGHAT, CDR2 FQDESV (reference sequence). The DNA of the CDR3 is TGTGCCAGCAGTATCCGCAGGGGGAAAACCGGGGAGCTGTTTTTT. Translated: CASSIRRGKTGELFF.

The rearrangement uses TRBV5-4 and TRBJ1-1; D gene uncertain. V gave up 0 bases and J gave up 8 bases, with 11 bases separating them. CDR3 size: 13 residues. Germline V gene lookup returns CDR1 SGHNT and CDR2 YYREEE (reference sequence). Here the CDR3 DNA reads TGTGCCAGCAGCTTGGATACCGGGGTAGAAGCTTTCTTT. Protein sequence: CASSLDTGVEAFF.

A few counts support this clone. The V and J genes are TRBV6-5 and TRBJ2-2, with D hard to call. CDR3 size: 14 residues. Germline lookup yields CDR1 MNHEY and CDR2 SVGAGI. Deletions cut 7 bases from V and 9 bases from J, with 18 bases between. Written as DNA, the CDR3 is TGTGCCAGCATCCTTAAGTTGCAGTCCAGGGAGCTGTTTTTT. Encoded protein: CASILKLQSRELFF.

J is TRBJ1-6 and V is TRBV10-3; D may be TRBD1 (5 bases). The CDR3 is 14 residues long. V lost 2 bases and J lost 9, with 11 bases in between. CDR1 ENHRY and CDR2 SYGVKD come from the germline V gene. The CDR3 loop is CAISEQGVSSPLHF. The CDR3 region has the DNA TGTGCCATCAGTGAGCAGGGTGTTAGTTCACCCCTCCACTTT.

This clone was recorded a few times. The J gene is TRBJ2-7, the V gene TRBV28, with 12 bases matching TRBD2. CDR1 and CDR2 from the germline V gene are MDHEN and SYDVKM. The CDR3 length is 15 residues. V lost 7 bases, J lost 5 bases, and 9 bases stayed unmatched. The CDR3 is CASNRLAGGVNEQYF. Here the CDR3 DNA reads TGTGCCAGCAATAGGCTAGCGGGAGGGGTGAACGAGCAGTACTTC.

The chain couples TRBV18 to TRBJ2-7; TRBD2 matches at 11 bases. Germline loops: CDR1 KGHSH, CDR2 LQKENI. Trimming at V came to 3 bases and at J to 1 base, leaving 20 bases not matched to a gene. The CDR3 sequence is 21 residues long. The CDR3 protein is CASSPPVRLAGGWQNSYEQYF. CDR3 DNA sequence: TGTGCCAGCTCACCCCCGGTGCGGCTAGCGGGAGGCTGGCAGAATTCCTACGAGCAGTACTTC.

The chain couples TRBV6-1 to TRBJ1-2; D possibly corresponds to TRBD1 (5 bases). CDR3 length: 12 residues. The V and J ends lost 8 bases and 7 bases respectively, with 14 bases between them. Germline assignment: CDR1 MNHNS and CDR2 SASEGT. The CDR3 nucleotides are TGTGCCAGCGAGTTGTCAGGGCTTGGCTACACCTTC. Residues: CASELSGLGYTF.

As for this clone: The junction and the germline gene differ at one end; a read error may be behind it. The chain is built from TRBV6-5 and TRBJ2-2; tentatively, D is TRBD2 (5 bases). The CDR3 extends over 11 amino acids. Germline assignment: CDR1 MNHEY and CDR2 SVGAGI. CDR3 coding DNA: TGTGCCAGCAGTTCCCCCGGGAAGCTGTTTTTT. Translation gives CASSSPGKLFF.

This clone has only a few counts. The chain links TRBV29-1 to TRBJ2-2, with 7 bases aligning to TRBD1. The trim removed 6 bases at V and 6 bases at J, leaving 7 bases unmatched. The CDR3 contains 13 residues. The germline CDR1 and CDR2 sequences are SQVTM and ANQGSEA. The CDR3: CSVGRQGAGELFF. The DNA of the CDR3 is TGCAGCGTGGGACGCCAGGGGGCCGGGGAGCTGTTTTTT.

This clone has a single count. The rearrangement joins TRBV5-1 to TRBJ1-2; TRBD1 aligns across 8 bases. Germline V gene data show CDR1 as SGHRS and CDR2 as YFSETQ. V was clipped by 1 base and J by 8 bases; unmatched bases: 13. The CDR3 sequence is 16 residues long. The CDR3 DNA follows: TGCGCCAGCAGCTTGCAGGGGGCGATCACCTGGGACGGCTACACCTTC. It encodes CASSLQGAITWDGYTF. Supplemented by reference TRBV5-1 and TRBJ1-2, the full variable domain reads KAGVTQTPRYLIKTRGQQVTLSCSPISGHRSVSWYQQTPGQGLQFLFEYFSETQRNKGNFPGRFSGRQFSNSRSEMNVSTLELGDSALYLCASSLQGAITWDGYTFGSGTRLTVV.

For this clone: One end of the junction fails to match germline, which may point to a read error. The V call is TRBV5-4, the J call TRBJ2-1, with 7 bases matching TRBD2. Germline CDR1 reads SGHNT; CDR2 reads YYREEE (reference sequence). CDR3 size: 12 residues. CDR3 region: CASSGSLAAQVF. The CDR3 DNA sequence: TGTGCCAGCAGCGGCTCTCTAGCGGCTCAAGTCTTC.